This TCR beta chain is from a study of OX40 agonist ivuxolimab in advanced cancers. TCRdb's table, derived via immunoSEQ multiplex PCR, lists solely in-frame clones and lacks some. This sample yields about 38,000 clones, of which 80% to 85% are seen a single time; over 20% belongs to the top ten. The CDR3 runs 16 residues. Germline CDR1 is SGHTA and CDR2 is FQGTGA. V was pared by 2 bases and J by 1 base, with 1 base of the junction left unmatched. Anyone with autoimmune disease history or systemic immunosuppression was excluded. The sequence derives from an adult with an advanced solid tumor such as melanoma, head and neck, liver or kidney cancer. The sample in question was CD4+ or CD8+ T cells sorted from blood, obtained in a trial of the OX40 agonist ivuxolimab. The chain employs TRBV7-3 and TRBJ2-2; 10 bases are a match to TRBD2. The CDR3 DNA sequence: TGTGCCAGCAGCTTAGTAGCGGGAGGGAACACCGGGGAGCTGTTTTTT. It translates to CASSLVAGGNTGELFF.